What follows is one T cell receptor beta chain and its context. This sample is part of a study of beta chain features in type 1 diabetes. Trimming cost V 4 bases and J 1 base; bases outside gene matches: 4. This CDR3 is 15 amino acids long. Germline-derived CDR1 and CDR2 are SGHRS and YFSETQ. Expressed TCRB transcripts were sequenced, since all the RNA that had been isolated was reverse transcribed. The repertoire was sequenced with immunoSEQ multiplex PCR; TCRdb's copy has only in-frame clones and lacks some. This sample carries about 300,000 clones, around 7.8% of them seen once, and the ten largest clones take 0.9% to 1.2%. Populations obtained by sorting all exceeded 98% purity.

This rearrangement joins TRBV5-1 to TRBJ2-1, with 8 nucleotides matching TRBD1. The source of this sequence is a woman under 30 in good health. Sequenced material: central memory CD4+ T cells from blood. Written as DNA, the CDR3 is TGCGCCAGCAGCGGGCAGGGGGCTTCCTACAATGAGCAGTTCTTC. This gives the protein CASSGQGASYNEQFF.